The clone carrying this TCR beta chain was counted many times. The iRepertoire nested amplicon-rescue multiplex PCR amplified TCR alpha and beta CDR3s from RNA. Each CDR3 protein gets one entry after TCRdb re-called the multiplex PCR reads with MiXCR. The data hold tens of thousands of distinct CDR3 sequences, with 35% to 45% observed a single time. These data belong to a study of glioma-infiltrating T cells. J gave up 5 bases and V 10 bases, and 5 bases lay outside the gene matches. CDR1 MNHEY and CDR2 SMNVEV come from the germline V gene (reference sequence). This CDR3 spans 14 amino acids. The receptor was derived from a human donor with low-grade glioma or glioblastoma, undergoing nonglioma brain surgery, or in good health (not recorded which). Material: glioma tissue, nonneoplastic brain tissue, or PBMCs (not recorded which). The chain carries TRBV27 and TRBJ2-1; 13 positions agree with TRBD2. The CDR3 loop is CATLGLAGHNEQFF. As DNA, the CDR3 is TGTGCCACCTTGGGACTAGCGGGACACAATGAGCAGTTCTTC.